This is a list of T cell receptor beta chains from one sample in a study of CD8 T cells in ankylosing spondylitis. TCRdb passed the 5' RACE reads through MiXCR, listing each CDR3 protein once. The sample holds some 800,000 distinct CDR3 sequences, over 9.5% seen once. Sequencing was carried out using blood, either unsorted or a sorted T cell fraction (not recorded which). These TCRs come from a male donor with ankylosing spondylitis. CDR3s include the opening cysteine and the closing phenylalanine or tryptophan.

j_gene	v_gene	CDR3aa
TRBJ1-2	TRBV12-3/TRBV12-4	CASSIAPGRHTF
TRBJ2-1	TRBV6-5	CASSYSSGLYNEQFF
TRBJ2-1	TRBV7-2	CASRRWGGSGNEQFF
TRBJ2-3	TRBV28	CASSYSDRVADTQYF
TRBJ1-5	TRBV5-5	CASSLAGIYQPQHF
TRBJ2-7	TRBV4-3	CASSQEVYYEQYF
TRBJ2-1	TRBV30	CAWSKNPFNEQFF
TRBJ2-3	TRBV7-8	CASSLWDIAGGLTDTQYF
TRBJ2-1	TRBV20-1	CSARLGGVYTNEQFF
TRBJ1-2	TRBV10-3	CAISERPPVGYTF
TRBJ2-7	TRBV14	CASSQDWAGGIHEQYF
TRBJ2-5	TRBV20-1	CSAYTGVVETQYF
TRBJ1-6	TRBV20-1	CSASQIRDRNSPLHF
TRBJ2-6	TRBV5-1	CASSGIGGSSGANVLTF
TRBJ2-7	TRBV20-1	CSASQGEQYF
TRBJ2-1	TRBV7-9	CASSLTPTGGWSLKNEQFF
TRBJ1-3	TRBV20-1	CSARGDRISGNTIYF
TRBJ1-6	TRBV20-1	CSARLGGDWTPLHF
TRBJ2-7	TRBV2	CASTVGGYEQYF